The 21 T cell receptor beta chains given below trace back to one sample, sequenced in a study of molecular identifiers for immune sequencing clone quantification. TCRdb fed the PCR reads into MiXCR, producing one record per CDR3 protein. This table has nearly 650,000 distinct CDR3 sequences, about 25% appearing once. Material: naive CD8+ T cells from blood, with Jurkat cell RNA spiked in. Subset: FACS-sorted CD8+CD4-CCR7+CD45RA+ naive T cells. The origin of the receptors is a human donor in good health. Some libraries in this study had Jurkat cell RNA spiked in.

This clonotype was seen a handful of times. The chain couples TRBV19 to TRBJ1-1; D might be TRBD1 (6 bases). The germline CDR1 and CDR2 sequences are LNHDA and SQIVND (reference sequence). The CDR3 is 15 amino acids. V lost 3 bases, J lost 7 bases, and 18 bases lay in between. DNA for the CDR3: TGTGCCAGTAGTATCACCAGGGGCTGGGATCTTGAAGCTTTCTTT. It translates to CASSITRGWDLEAFF.

This clonotype has a count of ten or more. The rearrangement uses TRBV5-4 and TRBJ2-1; D call uncertain. The CDR3 is 11 residues long. Germline assignment: CDR1 SGHNT and CDR2 YYREEE (reference sequence). V was trimmed by 0 bases and J by 7 bases, leaving 2 bases between them. In DNA form, the CDR3 reads TGTGCCAGCAGCTTGGAAAATGAGCAGTTCTTC. Its protein is CASSLENEQFF. The variable domain in full, with the rest retrieved from reference TRBV5-4 and TRBJ2-1, is ETGVTQSPTHLIKTRGQQVTLRCSSQSGHNTVSWYQQALGQGPQFIFQYYREEENGRGNFPPRFSGLQFPNYSSELNVNALELDDSALYLCASSLENEQFFGPGTRLTVL.

Many counts were recorded for this clonotype. The CDR3 nucleotides read TGTGCCAGCAGTATTCTAGCGGGAGGCTCCCCCCAGTACTTC. It translates to CASSILAGGSPQYF. J is TRBJ2-5 and V is TRBV28, with 11 bases identical to TRBD2. CDR3 size: 14 residues. The trim removed 5 bases at V and 9 bases at J, leaving 8 bases unmatched. In germline, CDR1 is MDHEN, CDR2 SYDVKM.

This clonotype came up many times. The J gene is TRBJ2-7, the V gene TRBV5-6; D gene ambiguous. There are 13 residues in the CDR3. Deletions cut 0 bases from V and 3 bases from J, with 7 bases between. Looked up from germline, CDR1 is SGHDT and CDR2 is YYEEEE. CDR3 in amino acids: CASSLDSFYEQYF. DNA of the CDR3: TGTGCCAGCAGCTTGGACAGTTTCTACGAGCAGTACTTC.

Remarks on this clonotype: A much larger clone differs from this one at a single base, so this may be a read error. CDR3 bases: TGCAGTACTAGTTCAAGCCCTTTCAACACTGAAGCTTTCTTT. It translates to CSTSSSPFNTEAFF. The chain uses TRBV20-1 and TRBJ1-1; D uncertain. Germline V lookup: CDR1 DFQATT, CDR2 SNEGSKA (reference sequence). The CDR3 is made up of 14 amino acids.

As to this clonotype: The junction shows a germline mismatch at one end, possibly a read error. DNA for the CDR3: TGTGCCAGCAGCTTTGGGCTAGACTACGAGAAGTACTTC. This translates into CASSFGLDYEKYF. This chain links TRBV5-4 with TRBJ2-7, with a possible D match to TRBD2 (5 bases). This CDR3 comprises 13 residues. From germline, CDR1 is SGHNT and CDR2 YYREEE (reference sequence).

This clonotype was seen many times. The chain couples TRBV6-5 to TRBJ1-6; TRBD1 matches at 7 bases. Germline V gene lookup returns CDR1 MNHEY and CDR2 SVGAGI. Unmatched junction bases numbered 13, after V lost 7 bases and J lost 7 bases. The CDR3 loop spans 16 amino acids. CDR3 loop: CASKGRDSGLNSPLHF. CDR3 nucleotide sequence: TGTGCCAGCAAAGGACGGGACAGCGGGCTGAATTCACCCCTCCACTTT.

The rearrangement joins TRBV6-2 or TRBV6-3 to TRBJ1-3, with D possibly matching TRBD1 (6 bases). CDR3 length equals 14 residues. Germline CDR1 and CDR2: MNHEY and SVGEGT. The V end was cut by 6 bases, the J end by 5 bases, with 14 bases between. CDR3 sequence reads: CASRATGFRNTIYF. For the CDR3, the DNA is TGTGCCAGCAGAGCCACAGGGTTTCGAAACACCATATATTTT.

This clonotype was seen many times. In nucleotides, the CDR3 is TGTGCCAGCAGCTCGGGGGACAGGCCCTACGAGCAGTACTTC. This encodes CASSSGDRPYEQYF. This chain joins TRBV7-2 and TRBJ2-7; 8 nucleotides line up with TRBD1. From germline, CDR1 is SGHTA and CDR2 FQGNSA. The CDR3 has 14 residues. Trimming removed 4 bases from V and 2 bases from J; junction bases left unmatched: 4.

The V call is TRBV7-6, the J call TRBJ2-7; D possibly corresponds to TRBD1 (7 bases). This CDR3 has 15 residues. Germline CDR1 reads SGHVS; CDR2 reads FNYEAQ. V lost 0 bases and J 7 bases, leaving 16 bases between the germline ends. This CDR3 is CASSLAPEGAGEQYF. The CDR3 coding sequence is TGTGCCAGCAGCTTAGCGCCGGAGGGGGCGGGGGAGCAGTACTTC.

This clonotype was recorded many times. The rearrangement joins TRBV4-1 to TRBJ1-2, with 9 bases identical to TRBD1. Trimming cost V 6 bases and J 7 bases; bases outside gene matches: 6. The CDR3 length is 13 residues. Germline CDR1 and CDR2: MGHRA and YSYEKL. CDR3 coding DNA: TGCGCCAGCAGGACAGGGGGAGCGAGTGGCTACACCTTC. This translates into CASRTGGASGYTF.

This clonotype was seen many times. The chain couples TRBV27 to TRBJ1-3, with unresolved D. From germline, CDR1 is MNHEY and CDR2 SMNVEV (reference sequence). The CDR3 consists of 12 residues. Trimming removed 5 bases at V and 2 bases at J, with 4 bases between. CDR3 loop: CASSDTGNTIYF. In nucleotides, the CDR3 is TGTGCCAGCAGTGACACTGGAAACACCATATATTTT.

Ten or more counts support this clonotype. The chain couples TRBV4-3 to TRBJ1-3; 9 bases fit TRBD1. The CDR3 totals 17 residues. The germline CDR1 and CDR2 sequences are LGHNA and YSLEER. With 3 bases clipped from V and 4 bases from J, the junction kept 10 bases outside the gene matches. CDR3 nucleotide sequence: TGCGCCAGCAGCCAGGACAGGGGTCCTTTCTCCGGAAACACCATATATTTT. Its protein is CASSQDRGPFSGNTIYF.

This clonotype was detected a few times. A much larger clonotype is one base distant, so this may be a read error. This chain uses TRBV4-1 with TRBJ2-5, with D perhaps TRBD1 (6 bases). Trimming shortened V by 0 bases and J by 10 bases, and 18 bases separated the two germline ends. CDR1 and CDR2 from the germline V gene are MGHRA and YSYEKL. The CDR3 is made up of 15 amino acids. Here the CDR3 reads CASSQDPGQVGNQYF. In nucleotides, the CDR3 is TGCGCCAGCAGCCAAGACCCGGGACAAGTAGGCAACCAGTACTTC.

Points on this clonotype: This may arise from a read error, as a much more abundant clone is one base away. As the CDR3 is not closed by the conserved phenylalanine or tryptophan, this likely results from a read error. The chain uses TRBV7-9 and TRBJ2-7; D may correspond to TRBD1 or TRBD2 (5 bases each). This CDR3 is 13 amino acids long. V was clipped by 8 bases and J by 4 bases, with 15 bases between them. Germline loops: CDR1 SEHNR, CDR2 FQNEAQ (reference sequence). CDR3: CASQGEGLYEQYY. As DNA, the CDR3 is TGTGCCAGCCAGGGCGAGGGATTGTACGAGCAGTACTAC.

This clonotype has a handful of counts. The chain has TRBV10-3 and TRBJ1-5; D not resolved. CDR1 and CDR2 from the germline V gene are ENHRY and SYGVKD. Trimming cost V 0 bases and J 4 bases, with 7 bases left between them. This CDR3 spans 14 amino acids. CDR3 coding DNA: TGTGCCATCAGTGAGTCTAGCCCAAATCAGCCCCAGCATTTT. This translates into CAISESSPNQPQHF.

J is TRBJ1-1 and V is TRBV28; D unclear. CDR3 length: 13 amino acids. Germline V gene data show CDR1 as MDHEN and CDR2 as SYDVKM. V was pared by 7 bases and J by 1 base, with 10 bases between. CDR3 protein: CASILLPNTEAFF. CDR3 DNA: TGTGCCAGCATACTACTACCGAACACTGAAGCTTTCTTT.

In the case of this clonotype: This may stem from a read error, because a much larger clone lies one nucleotide away. The chain has TRBV6-5 and TRBJ2-4; D tentatively fits TRBD1 or TRBD2 (6 bases each). The CDR3 runs 17 residues. From germline, CDR1 is MNHEY and CDR2 SVGAGI. CDR3 in amino acids: CASSYSRGVTAKNIQNF. CDR3 in DNA: TGTGCCAGCAGTTACTCTAGGGGGGTAACCGCCAAAAACATTCAGAACTTC.

The rearrangement joins TRBV27 to TRBJ2-2; TRBD2 aligns across 7 bases. Germline V gives CDR1 MNHEY, CDR2 SMNVEV (reference sequence). This CDR3 is built from 15 residues. Trimming at V came to 5 bases and at J to 2 bases, leaving 5 bases not matched to a gene. DNA for the CDR3: TGTGCCAGCAGTCCCAAGGGACTAAACACCGGGGAGCTGTTTTTT. Translation gives CASSPKGLNTGELFF.

Comments on this clonotype: This may stem from a read error, because a much larger clone lies one nucleotide away. The gene calls are TRBV14 and TRBJ1-1; perhaps TRBD1 as D (5 bases). Germline V gives CDR1 SGHDN, CDR2 FVKESK. The CDR3 runs 18 residues. V shed 1 base and J shed 3 bases, with 21 bases lying between them. As DNA, the CDR3 is TGTGCCAGCAGCCAAGGCCGCCTACCAGGGTATGGGGACACTGAAGCTTTCTTT. This encodes CASSQGRLPGYGDTEAFF.

The chain uses TRBV27 and TRBJ2-7, with 8 bases lining up with TRBD1. V was pared by 0 bases and J by 3 bases, with 1 base of the junction left unmatched. CDR1 MNHEY and CDR2 SMNVEV come from the germline V gene (reference sequence). There are 14 residues in the CDR3. The CDR3 reads CASSLSRGLYEQYF. The DNA of the CDR3 is TGTGCCAGCAGTTTATCCAGGGGGCTCTACGAGCAGTACTTC.